These 28 T cell receptor beta chains were all obtained from the same sample, sequenced in a study of T cells after yellow fever vaccination. MiXCR, run by TCRdb on the 5' RACE reads, gives a single entry per CDR3 protein. This table has some 250,000 distinct CDR3 sequences, about 3.5% appearing once. The material was PBMCs, obtained 15 days after the yellow fever booster vaccination. The receptors here all came from a man aged 18 to 29 who received the YFV17D yellow fever vaccine.

This clonotype was picked up a small number of times. The chain recombines TRBV19 with TRBJ1-5, with TRBD1 matching 7 bases. The V gene's germline CDR1 is LNHDA and CDR2 SQIVND (reference sequence). The ends lost 4 bases at V and 5 bases at J; junction bases unmatched: 11. The CDR3 runs 16 residues. In DNA, the CDR3 is TGTGCCAGTAGTAGGACAGGTTTCGTTCCCGATCAGCCCCAGCATTTT. The encoded protein is CASSRTGFVPDQPQHF.

This clonotype was observed a handful of times. This chain uses TRBV4-3 with TRBJ2-2, with a tentative D call TRBD2 (5 bases). This CDR3 comprises 16 residues. Germline V gene sequence: CDR1 LGHNA, CDR2 YSLEER. Deletions cut 8 bases from V and 1 base from J, with 17 bases between. CDR3 protein: CASASSRAGNTGELFF. The CDR3 region has the DNA TGCGCCAGCGCATCCTCTCGGGCGGGGAACACCGGGGAGCTGTTTTTT.

This clonotype was picked up many times. The chain couples TRBV7-2 to TRBJ2-5; D is undetermined. Trimming stripped 0 bases from V and 3 bases from J, with 5 bases between. The CDR3 is 13 residues long. The germline CDR1 and CDR2 sequences are SGHTA and FQGNSA. This chain's CDR3 is CASSLAHKETQYF. The CDR3 DNA reads as TGTGCCAGCAGCTTAGCGCATAAAGAGACCCAGTACTTC.

This clonotype has ten or more counts. The genes are TRBV9 and TRBJ1-2; tentative D call: TRBD1 (6 bases). V lost 0 bases and J 3 bases, leaving 12 bases between the germline ends. The CDR3 spans 15 residues. Germline values: CDR1 SGDLS, CDR2 YYNGEE. CDR3 sequence (DNA): TGTGCCAGCAGCGTAGAAATAGGGGGGTACTATGGCTACACCTTC. It translates to CASSVEIGGYYGYTF.

This clonotype was counted many times. The chain recombines TRBV6-1 with TRBJ1-2; D not resolved. Germline assignment: CDR1 MNHNS and CDR2 SASEGT. The length of the CDR3 is 10 residues. The germline V and J ends were trimmed by 7 bases and 4 bases, with 4 bases remaining between them. CDR3 loop: CASMRYGYTF. The DNA of the CDR3 is TGTGCCAGCATGCGCTATGGCTACACCTTC.

Ten or more counts support this clonotype. The genes are TRBV29-1 and TRBJ2-5; unclear D gene. Germline V gene lookup returns CDR1 SQVTM and CDR2 ANQGSEA. The CDR3 contains 12 residues. Trimming took 3 bases from V and 4 from J, leaving 9 bases between them. This CDR3 reads CSVDAARETQYF. For the CDR3, the DNA is TGCAGCGTTGATGCGGCTAGAGAGACCCAGTACTTC.

This clonotype has a count of ten or more. The chain recombines TRBV4-3 with TRBJ2-7, with TRBD2 matching over 7 bases. V lost 0 bases to trimming and J lost 4 bases; unmatched junction nucleotides: 6. The CDR3 has 15 amino acids. Germline-derived CDR1 and CDR2 are LGHNA and YSLEER. The CDR3 reads CASSQEGGEWYEQYF. DNA for the CDR3: TGCGCCAGCAGCCAAGAGGGAGGGGAATGGTACGAGCAGTACTTC.

This clonotype has a count of ten or more. The V call is TRBV4-1, the J call TRBJ1-5; tentatively, D is TRBD1 (6 bases). Germline V gene data show CDR1 as MGHRA and CDR2 as YSYEKL. This CDR3 is built from 14 residues. Trimming took 4 bases from V and 4 from J, leaving 11 bases between them. The CDR3 DNA sequence: TGCGCCAGCAGCCGAACCACAGGGAATCAGCCCCAGCATTTT. Translated, it gives CASSRTTGNQPQHF.

This clonotype was seen ten or more times. This CDR3 reads CASSYSRLDTQYF. DNA for the CDR3: TGTGCCAGCAGTTACTCGAGGCTAGATACGCAGTATTTT. The chain is built from TRBV6-6 and TRBJ2-3; no reliable D call. Germline-derived CDR1 and CDR2 are MNHNY and SVGAGI (reference sequence). CDR3 length: 13 residues. Trimming pared 0 bases from V and 5 bases from J, leaving 6 bases between.

Many counts were recorded for this clonotype. Its ends do not fully match the called genes, so a read error is possible. V gene TRBV5-1 combines with J gene TRBJ1-6; no definite D call. The CDR3 totals 13 residues. Germline CDR1 is SGHRS and CDR2 is YFSETQ. The CDR3 sequence is CASSLDSNSPLHF. The CDR3 DNA reads as TGTGCCAGCAGCTTAGATTCGAATTCACCCCTCCACTTT.

This clonotype was observed at least ten times. The J gene is TRBJ2-5, the V gene TRBV29-1; TRBD2 matches 12 bases. The CDR3 has 15 residues. After removal of 6 bases from V and 5 bases from J, the junction contained 10 bases not matched to a gene. Germline V gene data show CDR1 as SQVTM and CDR2 as ANQGSEA. CDR3 amino acids: CSVELAGGLRETQYF. CDR3 nucleotide sequence: TGCAGCGTCGAACTAGCGGGGGGCCTCCGGGAGACCCAGTACTTC.

This clonotype has at least ten counts. The rearrangement uses TRBV2 and TRBJ2-7; a weak D match, TRBD1 (6 bases). Trimming shortened V by 3 bases and J by 4 bases, and 16 bases separated the two germline ends. The CDR3 runs to 15 residues. Per germline, CDR1 SNHLY and CDR2 FYNNEI. For the CDR3, the DNA is TGTGCCAGCAGTGATTTGGGGGCGAATCTTTACGAGCAGTACGTC. Protein product: CASSDLGANLYEQYV.

This clonotype was found many times. V and J are TRBV4-1 and TRBJ2-7; no definite D call. V was pared by 1 base and J by 6 bases, with 16 bases between. The CDR3 extends over 15 amino acids. Germline V gene sequence: CDR1 MGHRA, CDR2 YSYEKL. In DNA, the CDR3 is TGCGCCAGCAGCCAAGGTCCAGGCGCCCTAGGCGAGCAGTACTTC. Protein sequence: CASSQGPGALGEQYF.

This clonotype was counted at least ten times. This sequence joins TRBV18 and TRBJ2-1; no reliable D call. This CDR3 has 16 residues. In germline, CDR1 is KGHSH, CDR2 LQKENI. Between the trimmed V and J ends, which lost 3 bases and 1 base, there was a span of 13 bases. CDR3 bases: TGTGCCAGCTCACCGCTCCAGCGCTCGTCCTACAATGAGCAGTTCTTC. It encodes CASSPLQRSSYNEQFF. Combining the CDR3 with reference TRBV18 and TRBJ2-1 gives the whole variable domain NAGVMQNPRHLVRRRGQEARLRCSPMKGHSHVYWYRQLPEEGLKFMVYLQKENIIDESGMPKERFSAEFPKEGPSILRIQQVVRGDSAAYFCASSPLQRSSYNEQFFGPGTRLTVL.

This clonotype was seen at least ten times. The chain has TRBV25-1 and TRBJ2-7; D may correspond to TRBD1 or TRBD2 (5 bases each). Germline V CDR1 and CDR2: MGHDK, SYGVNS. This CDR3 is 15 amino acids long. V was clipped by 3 bases and J by 4 bases, with 16 bases between them. In nucleotides, the CDR3 is TGTGCCAGCAGTGACGGTGTGGACGGGGCGTACGAGCAGTACTTC. It is translated as CASSDGVDGAYEQYF.

This clonotype has a count of ten or more. The chain joins TRBV12-3 or TRBV12-4 to TRBJ2-7; possibly TRBD1 or TRBD2 for D (6 bases each). V was shortened by 3 bases and J by 5 bases, with 20 bases between the two germline ends. The CDR3 extends over 16 amino acids. This CDR3 reads CASSFLSGAPPHEQYF. The CDR3 region has the DNA TGTGCCAGCAGTTTCTTGTCGGGGGCCCCCCCGCACGAGCAGTACTTC.

Many counts were recorded for this clonotype. The chain employs TRBV20-1 and TRBJ2-3, with D possibly called TRBD1 or TRBD2 (6 bases each). This CDR3 is built from 15 residues. The V and J ends lost 4 bases and 5 bases respectively, with 19 bases between them. Germline V gene lookup returns CDR1 DFQATT and CDR2 SNEGSKA (reference sequence). The CDR3 region has the DNA TGCAGTGCTATCCCCGGGACACCGGAGGGAGATACGCAGTATTTT. It specifies CSAIPGTPEGDTQYF.

Ten or more counts support this clonotype. The chain joins TRBV29-1 to TRBJ2-3; TRBD2 aligns across 9 bases. The CDR3 has 15 residues. The V and J ends lost 3 bases and 7 bases, in that order; junction bases with no gene match: 11. Germline assignment: CDR1 SQVTM and CDR2 ANQGSEA. The CDR3 is CSVDDFAGGTNTQYF. For the CDR3, the DNA is TGCAGCGTTGACGACTTTGCGGGGGGGACGAATACGCAGTATTTT.

This clonotype has more than one count but fewer than ten. A much larger clone lies one base from this, so it may be a read error. J is TRBJ2-3 and V is TRBV4-3, with D tentatively TRBD2 (7 bases). Germline V gene sequence: CDR1 LGHNA, CDR2 YSLEER. The CDR3 length is 15 residues. Trimming stripped 3 bases from V and 4 bases from J, with 14 bases between. In DNA form, the CDR3 reads TGCGCCAGCAGCCACGATCGAGGGGGGGCAGATACGCAGTATTTT. As protein: CASSHDRGGADTQYF.

This clonotype was observed at least ten times. The chain recombines TRBV20-1 with TRBJ2-5, with 13 bases aligning to TRBD2. Germline V CDR1 and CDR2: DFQATT, SNEGSKA (reference sequence). CDR3 length: 16 amino acids. Unmatched junction bases numbered 6, after V lost 1 base and J lost 4 bases. The CDR3 nucleotides are TGCAGTGCTAGAGGGGGACTAGCGGGGAACGGAGAGACCCAGTACTTC. Translation gives CSARGGLAGNGETQYF.

This clonotype was seen at least ten times. The CDR3 sequence is CASSPGPKGQYV. The CDR3 DNA reads as TGCGCCAGCAGCCCAGGACCGAAGGGGCAGTACGTC. V usage is TRBV5-1 and J usage is TRBJ2-7; D call uncertain. Germline V lookup: CDR1 SGHRS, CDR2 YFSETQ. V shed 4 bases and J shed 9 bases, with 14 bases lying between them. This CDR3 region has 12 residues.

This clonotype was detected ten times or more. This rearrangement joins TRBV3-1 to TRBJ1-5, with a possible D match to TRBD1 (6 bases). Per the germline V gene, CDR1 is LGHDT and CDR2 is YNNKEL (reference sequence). CDR3 size: 13 residues. Trimming pared 3 bases from V and 6 bases from J, leaving 9 bases between. The DNA of the CDR3 is TGTGCCAGCAGCCATTACAGGGCTCAGCCCCAGCATTTT. Its protein product is CASSHYRAQPQHF.

This clonotype was counted many times. The rearrangement links TRBV5-1 to TRBJ1-4; weak D call: TRBD1 (5 bases). Trimming cost V 2 bases and J 1 base, with 6 bases left between them. Germline values: CDR1 SGHRS, CDR2 YFSETQ. This CDR3 spans 14 amino acids. DNA for the CDR3: TGCGCCAGCAGCTTCCAGGGAACTAATGAAAAACTGTTTTTT. Amino acids: CASSFQGTNEKLFF.

This clonotype was detected only a few times. The V and J genes are TRBV25-1 and TRBJ1-5; no firm D call. Trimming pared 2 bases from V and 2 bases from J, leaving 7 bases between. The germline V gene encodes CDR1 MGHDK and CDR2 SYGVNS. CDR3 length: 14 residues. The CDR3: CASSETRGNQPQHF. The CDR3 coding sequence is TGTGCCAGCAGTGAAACTAGAGGCAATCAGCCCCAGCATTTT.

The table lists this clonotype with many counts. The chain is built from TRBV5-1 and TRBJ2-2; the match to TRBD1 covers 7 bases. The germline CDR1 and CDR2 sequences are SGHRS and YFSETQ. Unmatched junction bases numbered 7, after V lost 3 bases and J lost 8 bases. The CDR3 totals 14 residues. CDR3 sequence: CASSWGTVSGELFF. The CDR3 DNA sequence: TGCGCCAGCAGCTGGGGGACAGTTTCGGGGGAGCTGTTTTTT.

This clonotype was counted many times. The rearrangement joins TRBV7-3 to TRBJ1-1; 10 nucleotides match TRBD1. The junction had 2 bases not matched to a gene; V was cut back by 1 base and J by 0 bases. Germline CDR1 and CDR2: SGHTA and FQGTGA. This CDR3 spans 16 amino acids. This CDR3 is CASSLMGTGVNTEAFF. CDR3 DNA sequence: TGTGCCAGCAGCTTAATGGGGACAGGGGTGAACACTGAAGCTTTCTTT.

This clonotype occurred many times. The chain links TRBV28 to TRBJ1-1, with D unresolved. V was pared by 4 bases and J by 3 bases, with 12 bases between. The CDR3 is made up of 14 amino acids. Germline CDR1 MDHEN, CDR2 SYDVKM. DNA for the CDR3: TGTGCCAGCAGTTCTTGGGTGAGGGACACTGAAGCTTTCTTT. Translating it yields CASSSWVRDTEAFF.

This clonotype occurred many times. The chain couples TRBV3-1 to TRBJ2-1; no clear D. The V gene lost 4 bases and the J gene lost 11 bases, with 9 bases spanning the gap. Germline assignment: CDR1 LGHDT and CDR2 YNNKEL (reference sequence). This CDR3 is 11 amino acids long. The DNA for the CDR3 is TGTGCCAGCAGCCGCGCCAGGCAGCAGTTCTTC. This translates into CASSRARQQFF.